A single sample gave rise to the 16 T cell receptor beta chains below, sequenced in a study of B cell selection in AIRE deficiency. Sequenced by immunoSEQ multiplex PCR; TCRdb stores in-frame clones only, minus some. The sample lists some 19,000 clones; about 97% were seen once. Conventional CD4 T cells were sorted as CD4+CD127+ cells. The sequencing input was conventional CD4+ T cells sorted from PBMCs. These receptors were collected from a human donor with AIRE deficiency.

The J gene is TRBJ1-1, the V gene TRBV4-3; tentative D call: TRBD1 (5 bases). The germline V and J ends were trimmed by 4 bases and 1 base, with 16 bases remaining between them. The CDR3 contains 16 residues. In germline, CDR1 is LGHNA, CDR2 YSLEER. The DNA for the CDR3 is TGCGCCAGCAGCCCGACGGGGGGGAGTAAGAACACTGAAGCTTTCTTT. Encoded protein: CASSPTGGSKNTEAFF.

Of note for this clone: The sample holds other DNA sequences that translate to the same CDR3. The V call is TRBV5-1, the J call TRBJ1-5; D not resolved. V was pared by 4 bases and J by 0 bases, with 11 bases between. The CDR3 is 15 amino acids. Germline values: CDR1 SGHRS, CDR2 YFSETQ. CDR3 DNA sequence: TGCGCCAGCAGCGAAGGATCCGATAGCAATCAGCCCCAGCATTTT. It specifies CASSEGSDSNQPQHF.

The chain links TRBV11-3 to TRBJ2-7; a weak D match, TRBD2 (5 bases). V was trimmed by 5 bases and J by 2 bases, leaving 13 bases between them. This CDR3 is built from 14 residues. The germline V gene encodes CDR1 SGHNT and CDR2 YENEEA. The CDR3 coding sequence is TGTGCCAGCAGCCCATCGCTAGCCGCCTACGAGCAGTACTTC. It translates to CASSPSLAAYEQYF.

This clone was counted once. The chain couples TRBV5-1 to TRBJ2-5, with D possibly matching TRBD2 (6 bases). V was cut by 4 bases and J by 3 bases, with 13 bases left in between. From germline, CDR1 is SGHRS and CDR2 YFSETQ. CDR3 length: 14 residues. For the CDR3, the DNA is TGCGCCAGCAGCCCTTGGGACTGGGAAGAGACCCAGTACTTC. Protein sequence: CASSPWDWEETQYF.

CDR3 amino acids: CASSVEEDTEAFF. The DNA of the CDR3 is TGTGCCAGCAGTGTTGAGGAGGACACTGAAGCTTTCTTT. This rearrangement joins TRBV6-4 to TRBJ1-1; D gene unclear. Looked up from germline, CDR1 is MRHNA and CDR2 is SNTAGT. The CDR3 loop spans 13 amino acids. V was pared by 4 bases and J by 3 bases, with 9 bases between.

The genes are TRBV19 and TRBJ2-1, with D possibly TRBD1 on 6 matching bases. This CDR3 comprises 13 residues. Germline CDR1 LNHDA, CDR2 SQIVND (reference sequence). V was clipped by 4 bases and J by 8 bases, with 12 bases between them. Here the CDR3 reads CASSRRGSDEQFF. DNA of the CDR3: TGTGCCAGTAGTAGAAGGGGGAGTGATGAGCAGTTCTTC.

The chain employs TRBV6-6 and TRBJ1-2; 10 bases agree with TRBD1. After removal of 0 bases from V and 6 bases from J, the junction contained 4 bases not matched to a gene. Germline V gene lookup returns CDR1 MNHNY and CDR2 SVGAGI (reference sequence). The length of the CDR3 is 15 residues. Here the CDR3 DNA reads TGTGCCAGCAGTTACTCGAGACAGGGGGCGGATGGCTACACCTTC. Its translation is CASSYSRQGADGYTF.

The chain carries TRBV6-4 and TRBJ2-2; the D gene could be TRBD1 or TRBD2 (5 bases each). This CDR3 is 15 amino acids long. V was cut by 6 bases and J by 6 bases, with 17 bases left in between. CDR1 and CDR2 from the germline V gene are MRHNA and SNTAGT. The CDR3 nucleotides read TGTGCCAGCAGGGGGGACCAGGGCACGGCCGGGGAGCTGTTTTTT. This encodes CASRGDQGTAGELFF.

V gene TRBV10-3 combines with J gene TRBJ1-5; D not certain. The CDR3 has 14 amino acids. V was clipped by 3 bases and J by 4 bases, with 10 bases between them. Germline lookup yields CDR1 ENHRY and CDR2 SYGVKD. CDR3 amino acids: CAISEVLHNQPQHF. Written as DNA, the CDR3 is TGTGCCATCAGTGAAGTTCTCCATAATCAGCCCCAGCATTTT.

The chain carries TRBV7-9 and TRBJ1-6; unclear D gene. Trimming left V 2 bases short and J 7 bases short, with 12 bases between. The CDR3 sequence is 15 residues long. Germline loops: CDR1 SEHNR, CDR2 FQNEAQ (reference sequence). Written as DNA, the CDR3 is TGTGCCAGCAGCTTATCACGAGGGAGCAATTCACCCCTCCACTTT. This codes for CASSLSRGSNSPLHF.

The chain couples TRBV5-1 to TRBJ2-5; D perhaps matches TRBD1 (6 bases). The germline V gene encodes CDR1 SGHRS and CDR2 YFSETQ. Trimming shortened V by 0 bases and J by 3 bases, and 15 bases separated the two germline ends. The CDR3 loop spans 16 amino acids. DNA of the CDR3: TGCGCCAGCAGCTTGGTAGTACAGGGCGTTAAAGAGACCCAGTACTTC. Its protein is CASSLVVQGVKETQYF.

The rearrangement links TRBV7-9 to TRBJ2-1; 10 bases fit TRBD2. The CDR3 runs to 16 residues. Germline CDR1 and CDR2: SEHNR and FQNEAQ (reference sequence). V gave up 5 bases and J gave up 7 bases; unmatched junction bases: 11. The CDR3 coding sequence is TGTGCCAGCAGCCCCCGAACTAGCGGGATTAGGAATGAGCAGTTCTTC. Amino acids: CASSPRTSGIRNEQFF.

CDR3 loop: CATSRPQREAFF. In DNA, the CDR3 is TGTGCCACGAGCCGACCCCAGCGTGAAGCTTTCTTT. The chain uses TRBV10-3 and TRBJ1-1, with no clear D. The V gene lost 10 bases and the J gene lost 7 bases, with 16 bases spanning the gap. CDR1 is ENHRY and CDR2 is SYGVKD in the germline V gene. This CDR3 is 12 amino acids long.

V is TRBV29-1 and J is TRBJ2-5; perhaps TRBD2 as D (6 bases). The CDR3 covers 10 residues. V lost 7 bases and J 5 bases, leaving 8 bases between the germline ends. Germline V gene lookup returns CDR1 SQVTM and CDR2 ANQGSEA. Written as DNA, the CDR3 is TGCAGCGCGGGGGAGGAGACCCAGTACTTC. Its translation is CSAGEETQYF. Drawing the rest from reference TRBV29-1 and TRBJ2-5, the complete variable domain is SAVISQKPSRDICQRGTSLTIQCQVDSQVTMMFWYRQQPGQSLTLIATANQGSEATYESGFVIDKFPISRPNLTFSTLTVSNMSPEDSSIYLCSAGEETQYFGPGTRLLVL.

V usage is TRBV5-4 and J usage is TRBJ2-1; 8 positions match TRBD2. The CDR3 contains 15 residues. From germline, CDR1 is SGHNT and CDR2 YYREEE (reference sequence). With V trimmed by 2 bases and J by 4 bases, 5 bases remained unmatched. The CDR3 is CASSFGAGAYNEQFF. The CDR3 DNA follows: TGTGCCAGCAGCTTTGGAGCGGGGGCATACAATGAGCAGTTCTTC. Variable domain in full (rest from reference TRBV5-4 and TRBJ2-1): ETGVTQSPTHLIKTRGQQVTLRCSSQSGHNTVSWYQQALGQGPQFIFQYYREEENGRGNFPPRFSGLQFPNYSSELNVNALELDDSALYLCASSFGAGAYNEQFFGPGTRLTVL.

The V and J genes are TRBV11-3 and TRBJ2-7; no definite D call. V dropped 0 bases and J dropped 5 bases, with 8 bases sitting between them. The CDR3 covers 13 residues. CDR1 and CDR2 from the germline V gene are SGHNT and YENEEA. This CDR3 reads CASSLDYNDEQYF. As DNA, the CDR3 is TGTGCCAGCAGCTTAGATTACAACGACGAGCAGTACTTC.